The present entry profiles one TCR beta chain with its context. The target antigen is unknown. Thyroid surgery took place with no prior treatment in any patient. This specimen comes from a study of metastatic and nonmetastatic thyroid tumors. Study-level background: Repertoire data that came from the blood and tumor or nodule tissue of malignant and benign thyroid patients were compared. Findings and limits, study-wide: Malignant thyroid tumors reportedly had TCR beta diversity that was significantly higher than in benign nodules, in blood and tumor.

Original methodology: A papillary thyroid cancer distant-metastasis classifier was built from CDR3 differences across clinicopathological groups. TCRdb re-called clones via MiXCR from the PCR reads. The V and J calls follow TCRdb's processing rather than the paper's. The sample has tens of thousands of clones, about 33% seen once; the top ten hold 16%. Trimming cost V 5 bases and J 3 bases; bases outside gene matches: 6. The CDR3 has 14 amino acids. What was sequenced was tumor tissue. This sequence originates from a female donor with papillary thyroid cancer or a benign thyroid nodule (not recorded which). Some clones in this sample may be carry-over from other donors' samples. The rearrangement links TRBV12-3 or TRBV12-4 to TRBJ2-7, with 8 bases matching TRBD1. As DNA, the CDR3 is TGTGCCAGCAGTAGACCGGACAGGGACTACGAGCAGTACTTC. Translating it yields CASSRPDRDYEQYF.